One and the same sample provided the 3 T cell receptor beta chains below, sequenced in a study of STAT3 mutations in large granular lymphocyte leukemia. These receptors lack a known antigen. General study findings and limits: In T-cell large granular lymphocyte leukemia, about half of patients showed multiple immunodominant subclonotypes.

Assay used: immunoSEQ multiplex PCR; TCRdb lists only in-frame clones, some missing. The sample comprises some 15,000 clones, 85% to 95% of which are singletons, and 8.5% to 10% rests with the top ten. The sequenced material came from peripheral blood mononuclear cells. The receptors stem from a woman aged 45-65 years with T-cell large granular lymphocyte leukemia. Some clones in this sample may be carry-over from other donors' samples.

The chain joins TRBV27 to TRBJ2-5, with 10 bases identical to TRBD2. CDR3 length equals 15 residues. J lost 4 bases, V lost 3 bases, and 5 bases had no gene match. CDR1 is MNHEY, CDR2 SMNVEV, per germline (reference sequence). The CDR3 DNA is TGTGCCAGCAGTTTCCTAGCGGGAGTCGGAGAGACCCAGTACTTC. Protein: CASSFLAGVGETQYF.

The V and J genes are TRBV6-4 and TRBJ1-2; no clear D. Trimming left V 6 bases short and J 5 bases short, with 16 bases between. CDR3 length: 14 amino acids. The V gene's germline CDR1 is MRHNA and CDR2 SNTAGT. The CDR3 DNA follows: TGTGCCAGCAGAAAACGGACGCCCTTGTATGGCTACACCTTC. It is translated as CASRKRTPLYGYTF.

The rearrangement links TRBV18 to TRBJ1-4; tentative D call: TRBD1 (6 bases). V was clipped by 2 bases and J by 8 bases, with 18 bases between them. Germline V gene data show CDR1 as KGHSH and CDR2 as LQKENI. This CDR3 contains 16 residues. This chain's CDR3 is CASSPSTSGAREKLFF. DNA for the CDR3: TGTGCCAGCTCACCATCAACCTCGGGGGCGCGGGAAAAACTGTTTTTT.